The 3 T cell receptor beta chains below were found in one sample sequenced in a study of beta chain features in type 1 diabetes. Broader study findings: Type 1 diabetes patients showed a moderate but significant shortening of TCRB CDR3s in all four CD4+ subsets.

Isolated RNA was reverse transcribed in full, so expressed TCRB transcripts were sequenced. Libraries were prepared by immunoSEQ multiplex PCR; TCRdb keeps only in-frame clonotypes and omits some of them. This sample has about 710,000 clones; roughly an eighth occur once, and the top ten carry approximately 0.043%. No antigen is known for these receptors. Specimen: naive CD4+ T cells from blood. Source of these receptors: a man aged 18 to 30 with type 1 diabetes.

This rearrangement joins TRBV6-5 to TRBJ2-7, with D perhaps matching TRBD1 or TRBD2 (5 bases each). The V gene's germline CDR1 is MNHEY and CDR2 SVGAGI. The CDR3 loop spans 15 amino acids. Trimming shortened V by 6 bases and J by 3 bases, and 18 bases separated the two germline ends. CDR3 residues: CASSPDPGRSYEQYF. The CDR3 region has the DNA TGTGCCAGCAGCCCCGACCCGGGACGGAGCTACGAGCAGTACTTC.

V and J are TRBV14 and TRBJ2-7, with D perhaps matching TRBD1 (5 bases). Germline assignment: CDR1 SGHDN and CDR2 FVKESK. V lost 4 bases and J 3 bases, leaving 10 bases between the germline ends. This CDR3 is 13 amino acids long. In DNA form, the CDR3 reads TGTGCCAGCAGCCGGCACCAGGGCTACGAGCAGTACTTC. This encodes CASSRHQGYEQYF.

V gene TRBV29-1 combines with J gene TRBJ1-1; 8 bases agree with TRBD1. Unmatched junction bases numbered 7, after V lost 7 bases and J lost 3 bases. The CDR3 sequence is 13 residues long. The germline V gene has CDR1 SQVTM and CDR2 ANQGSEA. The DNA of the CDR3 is TGCAGCGCCCAGGGGGCGGCGGACACTGAAGCTTTCTTT. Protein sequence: CSAQGAADTEAFF.